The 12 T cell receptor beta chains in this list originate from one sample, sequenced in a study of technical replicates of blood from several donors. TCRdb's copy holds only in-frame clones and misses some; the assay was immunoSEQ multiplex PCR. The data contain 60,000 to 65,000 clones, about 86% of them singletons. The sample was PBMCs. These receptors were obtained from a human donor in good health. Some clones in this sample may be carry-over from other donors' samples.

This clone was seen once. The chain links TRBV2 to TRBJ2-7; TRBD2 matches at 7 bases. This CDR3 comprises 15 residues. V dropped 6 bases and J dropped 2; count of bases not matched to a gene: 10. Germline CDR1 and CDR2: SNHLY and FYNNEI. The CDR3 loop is CASRPLAGSTYEQYF. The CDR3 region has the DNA TGTGCCAGCAGACCATTAGCGGGCTCCACCTACGAGCAGTACTTC. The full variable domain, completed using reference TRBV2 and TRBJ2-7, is EPEVTQTPSHQVTQMGQEVILRCVPISNHLYFYWYRQILGQKVEFLVSFYNNEISEKSEIFDDQFSVERPDGSNFTLKIRSTKLEDSAMYFCASRPLAGSTYEQYFGPGTRLTVT.

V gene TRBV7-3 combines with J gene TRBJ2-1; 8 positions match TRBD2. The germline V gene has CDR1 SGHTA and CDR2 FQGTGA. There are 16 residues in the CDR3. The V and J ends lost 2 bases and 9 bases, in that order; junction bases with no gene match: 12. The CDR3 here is CASSLLAGTNNPEQFF. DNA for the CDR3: TGTGCCAGCAGCTTATTAGCGGGGACAAACAACCCTGAGCAGTTCTTC.

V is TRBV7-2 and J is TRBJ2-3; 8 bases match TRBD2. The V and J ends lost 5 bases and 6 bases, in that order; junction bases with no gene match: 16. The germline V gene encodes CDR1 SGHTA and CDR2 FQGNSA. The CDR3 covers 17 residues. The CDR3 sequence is CASSPPPSIAGYDTQYF. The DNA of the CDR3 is TGTGCCAGCAGCCCCCCCCCGTCGATAGCGGGGTATGATACGCAGTATTTT.

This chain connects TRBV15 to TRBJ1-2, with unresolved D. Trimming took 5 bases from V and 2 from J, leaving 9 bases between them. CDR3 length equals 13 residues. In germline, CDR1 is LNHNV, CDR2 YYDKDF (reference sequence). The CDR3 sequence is CATSPEMNYGYTF. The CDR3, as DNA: TGTGCCACCAGCCCTGAGATGAACTATGGCTACACCTTC.

CDR3 in amino acids: CASSEGGAEQYF. DNA of the CDR3: TGTGCCAGCAGTGAAGGGGGAGCCGAGCAGTACTTC. V gene TRBV2 combines with J gene TRBJ2-7; D possibly corresponds to TRBD2 (5 bases). Germline CDR1 SNHLY, CDR2 FYNNEI. The CDR3 runs 12 residues. V was shortened by 1 base and J by 6 bases, with 7 bases between the two germline ends.

The CDR3 loop reads CASSPSTGGPNEQFF. The CDR3 DNA reads as TGTGCCAGCAGCCCTTCTACGGGAGGGCCAAATGAGCAGTTCTTC. V usage is TRBV6-6 and J usage is TRBJ2-1; TRBD2 matches at 8 bases. The CDR3 covers 15 residues. V shed 6 bases and J 7 bases; nucleotides not matched to a gene: 11. CDR1 MNHNY and CDR2 SVGAGI come from the germline V gene (reference sequence).

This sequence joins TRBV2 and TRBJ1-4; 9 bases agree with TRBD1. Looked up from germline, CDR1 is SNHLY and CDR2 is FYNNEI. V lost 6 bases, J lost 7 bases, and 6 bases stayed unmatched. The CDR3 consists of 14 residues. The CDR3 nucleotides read TGTGCCAGCAGGGAACAGGGGGCCAGTGAAAAACTGTTTTTT. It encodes CASREQGASEKLFF.

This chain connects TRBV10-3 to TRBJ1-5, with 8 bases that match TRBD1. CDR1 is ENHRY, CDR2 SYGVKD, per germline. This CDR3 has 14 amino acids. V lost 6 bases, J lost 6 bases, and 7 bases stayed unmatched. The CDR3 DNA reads TGTGCCATCAGCCAGGGGGCGTCGGGTCAGCCCCAGCATTTT. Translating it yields CAISQGASGQPQHF.

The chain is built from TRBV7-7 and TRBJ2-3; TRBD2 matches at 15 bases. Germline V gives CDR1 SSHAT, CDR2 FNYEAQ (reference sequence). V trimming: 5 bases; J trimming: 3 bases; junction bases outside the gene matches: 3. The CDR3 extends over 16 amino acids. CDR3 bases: TGTGCCAGCAGCCCCGGACTAGCGGGGGGGACAGATACGCAGTATTTT. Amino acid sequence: CASSPGLAGGTDTQYF. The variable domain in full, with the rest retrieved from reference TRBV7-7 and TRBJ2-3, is GAGVSQSPRYKVTKRGQDVTLRCDPISSHATLYWYQQALGQGPEFLTYFNYEAQPDKSGLPSDRFSAERPEGSISTLTIQRTEQRDSAMYRCASSPGLAGGTDTQYFGPGTRLTVL.

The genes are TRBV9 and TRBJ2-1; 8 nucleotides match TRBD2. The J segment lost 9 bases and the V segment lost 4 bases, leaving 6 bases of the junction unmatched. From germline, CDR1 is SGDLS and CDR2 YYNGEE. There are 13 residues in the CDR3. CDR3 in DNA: TGTGCCAGCAGCCACTGGGCGGGGGGTGAGCAGTTCTTC. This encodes CASSHWAGGEQFF. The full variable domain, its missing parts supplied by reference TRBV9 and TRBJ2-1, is DSGVTQTPKHLITATGQRVTLRCSPRSGDLSVYWYQQSLDQGLQFLIQYYNGEERAKGNILERFSAQQFPDLHSELNLSSLELGDSALYFCASSHWAGGEQFFGPGTRLTVL.

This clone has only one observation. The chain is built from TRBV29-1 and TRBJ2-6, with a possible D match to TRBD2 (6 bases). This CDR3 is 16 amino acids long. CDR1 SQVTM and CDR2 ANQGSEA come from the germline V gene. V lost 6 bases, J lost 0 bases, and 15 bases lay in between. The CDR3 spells CSVGGDGDSGANVLTF. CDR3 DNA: TGCAGCGTGGGGGGAGACGGCGACTCTGGGGCCAACGTCCTGACTTTC.

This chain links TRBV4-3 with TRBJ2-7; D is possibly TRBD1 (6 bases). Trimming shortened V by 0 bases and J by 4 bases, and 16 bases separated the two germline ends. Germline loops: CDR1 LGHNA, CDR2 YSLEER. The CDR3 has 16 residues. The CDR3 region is CASSQDHSGTNYEQYF. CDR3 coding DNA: TGCGCCAGCAGCCAAGACCACTCCGGGACAAATTACGAGCAGTACTTC.